These 6 T cell receptor beta chains came from one sample sequenced in a study of blood T cells in healthy people across ages. Using a J-beta primer mix together with a sample-barcoded 5' primer, a second PCR was run for about 6 to 11 cycles. TCRdb reprocessed the 5' RACE reads with MiXCR, giving one entry per CDR3 protein. The sample consists of 1.5 million to 2 million distinct CDR3 sequences, about 50% of them appearing once. The sequenced sample consisted of blood. The receptors shown here come from a woman aged 40-49 years in good health.

Comment on this clonotype: One end of the junction is discordant with germline, which a read error may explain. The gene calls are TRBV5-5 and TRBJ2-4; 8 positions match TRBD1. The DNA end lines up better with TRBJ2-7; the J call may be wrong. The CDR3 covers 15 residues. The germline CDR1 and CDR2 sequences are SGHKS and YYEKEE (reference sequence). Here the CDR3 DNA reads TGTGCCAGCAGCCCGACCGGGACAGGATCCTTCGAGCAGTACTTC. Its protein is CASSPTGTGSFEQYF.

Here the CDR3 reads CATSREAQETQFF. CDR3 in DNA: TGTGCCACCAGCAGGGAGGCCCAAGAGACCCAGTTCTTC. The V and J genes are TRBV15 and TRBJ2-1, with D perhaps TRBD2 (5 bases). V lost 3 bases and J lost 13, with 16 bases in between. In germline, CDR1 is LNHNV, CDR2 YYDKDF (reference sequence). CDR3 length: 13 amino acids.

This clonotype was seen more than once but under ten times. Here the CDR3 reads CASGLLWTQYF. In nucleotides, the CDR3 is TGTGCTAGTGGTTTGTTATGGACCCAGTACTTC. This chain uses TRBV12-5 with TRBJ2-5, with unresolved D. This CDR3 contains 11 residues. V was trimmed by 2 bases and J by 7 bases, leaving 5 bases between them. Germline CDR1 and CDR2: LGHNT and FRNRAP.

J is TRBJ2-7 and V is TRBV28; D possibly corresponds to TRBD1 (5 bases). The V end lost 8 bases, the J end lost 0 bases, and 17 bases lay between the germline ends. The CDR3 has 15 residues. CDR1 is MDHEN, CDR2 SYDVKM, per germline. CDR3: CASRNQGQGSYEQYF. The CDR3 DNA is TGTGCCAGCCGTAATCAGGGCCAGGGCTCCTACGAGCAGTACTTC.

The J gene is TRBJ1-2, the V gene TRBV6-5; D might be TRBD1 (6 bases). The CDR3 contains 12 residues. Germline CDR1 reads MNHEY; CDR2 reads SVGAGI. V was clipped by 2 bases and J by 8 bases, with 9 bases between them. This CDR3 is CASSYRDRGYTF. As DNA, the CDR3 is TGTGCCAGCAGTTACCGAGACAGGGGCTACACCTTC.

J is TRBJ2-7 and V is TRBV13; D gene ambiguous. CDR3 length equals 20 residues. Germline V CDR1 and CDR2: PRHDT, FYEKMQ (reference sequence). V was shortened by 4 bases and J by 0 bases, with 28 bases between the two germline ends. CDR3 amino acids: CASSSGDVASRIPFSYEQYF. CDR3 nucleotide sequence: TGTGCCAGCAGCTCCGGAGACGTCGCATCCCGGATCCCCTTCTCCTACGAGCAGTACTTC.